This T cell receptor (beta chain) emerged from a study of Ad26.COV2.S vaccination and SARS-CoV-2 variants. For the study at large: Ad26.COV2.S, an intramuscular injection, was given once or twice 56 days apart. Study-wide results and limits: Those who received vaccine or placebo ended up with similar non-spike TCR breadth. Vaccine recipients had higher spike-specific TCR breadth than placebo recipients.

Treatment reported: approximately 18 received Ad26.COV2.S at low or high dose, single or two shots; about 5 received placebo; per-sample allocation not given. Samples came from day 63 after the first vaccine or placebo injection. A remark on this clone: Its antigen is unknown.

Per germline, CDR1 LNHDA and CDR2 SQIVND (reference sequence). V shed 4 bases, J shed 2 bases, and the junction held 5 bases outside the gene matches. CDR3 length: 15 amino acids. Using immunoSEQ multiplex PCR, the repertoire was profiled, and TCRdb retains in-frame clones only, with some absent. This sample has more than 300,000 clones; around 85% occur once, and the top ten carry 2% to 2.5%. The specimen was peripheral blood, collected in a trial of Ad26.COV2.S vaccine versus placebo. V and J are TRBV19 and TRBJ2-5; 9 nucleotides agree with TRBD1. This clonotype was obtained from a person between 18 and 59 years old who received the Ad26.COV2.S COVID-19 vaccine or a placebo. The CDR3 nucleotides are TGTGCCAGTAGTACGTACAGGGGGCGGCAAGAGACCCAGTACTTC. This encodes CASSTYRGRQETQYF.